This T cell receptor beta chain was sequenced during a study of shared clonotypes between healthy human individuals. At deep level, the assay was performed. Profiled with immunoSEQ multiplex PCR; TCRdb holds only in-frame clones, not every one. Of 600,000 to 700,000 clones detected, 60% to 75% appear once; the ten largest clones hold roughly 2%. Broader study findings: Richness estimates generally favored naive over memory subsets.

The V and J ends lost 2 bases and 8 bases respectively, with 9 bases between them. CDR3 length equals 13 residues. Germline V CDR1 and CDR2: SEHNR, FQNEAQ (reference sequence). Details on this clone: Antigen specificity is unknown.

The rearrangement uses TRBV7-9 and TRBJ2-2; D gene ambiguous. Sequenced sample: memory CD4+ T cells sorted from blood. Sample subset: CD45RA-negative fraction. The receptor was isolated from a woman aged 30 to 39 in good health. Here the CDR3 reads CASSLSGAGELFF. The CDR3 coding sequence is TGTGCCAGCAGCTTATCTGGAGCTGGGGAGCTGTTTTTT. The variable domain in full, completed from reference TRBV7-9 and TRBJ2-2, reads DTGVSQNPRHKITKRGQNVTFRCDPISEHNRLYWYRQTLGQGPEFLTYFQNEAQLEKSRLLSDRFSAERPKGSFSTLEIQRTEQGDSAMYLCASSLSGAGELFFGEGSRLTVL.